These 21 T cell receptor beta chains were sequenced from one sample in a study of shared T cell receptors in the human thymus. Measured with immunoSEQ multiplex PCR; TCRdb has only the in-frame clones, and not every one. The sample consists of 540,000 or so clones, 75% to 85% of them appearing once. The sample was also reused in another study, on human thymus T cells.

The sequencing input was thymocytes. The source of these receptors is a boy under two years old with a congenital heart defect.

The J gene is TRBJ1-1, the V gene TRBV4-3; D gene uncertain. Deletions cut 1 base from V and 5 bases from J, with 11 bases between. Germline CDR1 LGHNA, CDR2 YSLEER. The CDR3 runs to 14 residues. CDR3 sequence: CASSQVERGTEAFF. In DNA, the CDR3 is TGCGCCAGCAGCCAAGTTGAACGCGGGACTGAAGCTTTCTTT.

The V gene is TRBV7-9, the J gene TRBJ2-5; the D gene is possibly TRBD1 (5 bases). Trimming shortened V by 1 base and J by 2 bases, and 5 bases separated the two germline ends. The CDR3 contains 13 residues. Germline values: CDR1 SEHNR, CDR2 FQNEAQ (reference sequence). The CDR3 coding sequence is TGTGCCAGCAGCTTAGGACAGCAAGAGACCCAGTACTTC. Amino acid sequence: CASSLGQQETQYF.

The V gene is TRBV15, the J gene TRBJ1-1; 9 bases are a match to TRBD1. The V gene's germline CDR1 is LNHNV and CDR2 YYDKDF (reference sequence). The J segment lost 1 base and the V segment lost 3 bases, leaving 3 bases of the junction unmatched. The CDR3 runs to 15 residues. The CDR3 DNA follows: TGTGCCACCAGCAGGGGACAGGGAGAGAACACTGAAGCTTTCTTT. Translation: CATSRGQGENTEAFF.

The chain carries TRBV10-3 and TRBJ1-1; unclear D gene. V was shortened by 11 bases and J by 0 bases, with 10 bases between the two germline ends. CDR1 ENHRY and CDR2 SYGVKD come from the germline V gene. There are 12 residues in the CDR3. As DNA, the CDR3 is TGTGCCTCCGCGGACTTGAACACTGAAGCTTTCTTT. It translates to CASADLNTEAFF.

The V and J genes are TRBV6-1 and TRBJ2-1; TRBD2 aligns across 10 bases. The germline V gene has CDR1 MNHNS and CDR2 SASEGT. With V trimmed by 2 bases and J by 8 bases, 12 bases remained unmatched. This CDR3 region has 17 residues. CDR3 sequence: CASSETFGLAGVDEQFF. CDR3 bases: TGTGCCAGCAGTGAAACGTTTGGGCTAGCGGGAGTCGATGAGCAGTTCTTC.

The chain has TRBV19 and TRBJ2-2; 8 bases are shared with TRBD1. The CDR3 is made up of 14 amino acids. CDR1 LNHDA and CDR2 SQIVND come from the germline V gene (reference sequence). The junction had 5 bases not matched to a gene; V was cut back by 4 bases and J by 7 bases. The CDR3 DNA reads TGTGCCAGTAGTACAGGACAGGGAAGCGGGGAGCTGTTTTTT. This codes for CASSTGQGSGELFF.

The chain joins TRBV7-2 to TRBJ2-7; D gene ambiguous. The CDR3 is 14 amino acids. Trimming cost V 2 bases and J 2 bases, with 10 bases left between them. CDR1 is SGHTA and CDR2 is FQGNSA in the germline V gene. The CDR3 loop is CASSLNGHTYEQYF. The CDR3 nucleotides are TGTGCCAGCAGCTTAAATGGCCACACCTACGAGCAGTACTTC.

The rearrangement joins TRBV7-6 to TRBJ2-7, with TRBD1 as a possible D gene (6 bases). Germline CDR1 is SGHVS and CDR2 is FNYEAQ. This CDR3 region has 14 residues. Trimming removed 2 bases at V and 7 bases at J, with 15 bases between. The CDR3 DNA sequence: TGTGCCAGCAGCTTAAGACAGGTGCCTGAAGAGCAGTACTTC. Translated, it gives CASSLRQVPEEQYF.

This clone appeared once. The chain uses TRBV6-1 and TRBJ2-5, with 8 bases matching TRBD1. V gave up 7 bases and J gave up 4 bases; unmatched junction bases: 5. The CDR3 is made up of 13 amino acids. From germline, CDR1 is MNHNS and CDR2 SASEGT. The chain's CDR3 is CASKGQGRETQYF. The CDR3 DNA sequence: TGTGCCAGCAAAGGACAGGGTCGAGAGACCCAGTACTTC.

The chain is built from TRBV5-1 and TRBJ2-1, with 10 bases fitting TRBD1. Trimming at V came to 3 bases and at J to 1 base, leaving 4 bases not matched to a gene. This CDR3 comprises 16 residues. CDR1 and CDR2 (germline): SGHRS, YFSETQ. DNA for the CDR3: TGCGCCAGCAGCTCCTGGACAGGGGGGTCCTACAATGAGCAGTTCTTC. Its protein product is CASSSWTGGSYNEQFF.

The V gene is TRBV7-9, the J gene TRBJ2-6; perhaps TRBD2 as D (7 bases). The V gene lost 1 base and the J gene lost 5 bases, with 21 bases spanning the gap. Germline values: CDR1 SEHNR, CDR2 FQNEAQ (reference sequence). The CDR3 runs to 19 residues. The chain's CDR3 is CASSLGGGTRTIWANVLTF. The CDR3 DNA follows: TGTGCCAGCAGCTTAGGGGGGGGGACACGTACGATATGGGCCAACGTCCTGACTTTC. The variable domain in full, with the rest retrieved from reference TRBV7-9 and TRBJ2-6, is DTGVSQNPRHKITKRGQNVTFRCDPISEHNRLYWYRQTLGQGPEFLTYFQNEAQLEKSRLLSDRFSAERPKGSFSTLEIQRTEQGDSAMYLCASSLGGGTRTIWANVLTFGAGSRLTVL.

This CDR3 reads CASSDSQGTEAFF. In nucleotides, the CDR3 is TGTGCCAGCAGTGACTCTCAGGGCACTGAAGCTTTCTTT. The chain is built from TRBV6-4 and TRBJ1-1, with D maybe TRBD1 (5 bases). The CDR3 extends over 13 amino acids. CDR1 and CDR2 (germline): MRHNA, SNTAGT. V lost 0 bases, J lost 4 bases, and 6 bases lay in between.

The chain couples TRBV14 to TRBJ2-5; D ambiguous. Trimming removed 4 bases at V and 6 bases at J, with 12 bases between. The CDR3 is 13 residues long. Per germline, CDR1 SGHDN and CDR2 FVKESK. CDR3 protein: CASSLLPRKTQYF. CDR3 DNA: TGTGCCAGCAGCCTTCTCCCGCGGAAGACCCAGTACTTC.

The chain carries TRBV5-3 and TRBJ1-2; 9 bases are a match to TRBD1. TRBV5-3 is treated as an ORF (open reading frame) with a function not yet certain. The CDR3 has 17 residues. V lost 4 bases and J lost 4; bases outside the gene matches: 14. CDR3 sequence: CARSVWPRDRAGYGYTF. For the CDR3, the DNA is TGTGCCAGAAGCGTATGGCCACGGGACAGGGCGGGCTATGGCTACACCTTC.

The rearrangement links TRBV11-2 to TRBJ1-1; weak D call: TRBD1 (6 bases). Deletions cut 5 bases from V and 1 base from J, with 11 bases between. The CDR3 is 14 residues long. Germline lookup yields CDR1 SGHAT and CDR2 FQNNGV. In DNA, the CDR3 is TGTGCCAGCAGCACTCGGGACAAGAACACTGAAGCTTTCTTT. It yields the protein CASSTRDKNTEAFF.

This clone showed up just once. This chain joins TRBV5-4 and TRBJ2-5; 12 positions match TRBD2. V gave up 5 bases and J gave up 4 bases; unmatched junction bases: 12. The CDR3 contains 17 residues. From germline, CDR1 is SGHNT and CDR2 YYREEE (reference sequence). The CDR3 spells CASSFRKLAGGGETQYF. CDR3 in DNA: TGTGCCAGCAGTTTTCGCAAACTAGCGGGAGGAGGAGAGACCCAGTACTTC.

V and J are TRBV4-3 and TRBJ2-1, with TRBD2 matching 7 bases. The length of the CDR3 is 16 residues. Germline V gene data show CDR1 as LGHNA and CDR2 as YSLEER. The J segment lost 4 bases and the V segment lost 4 bases, leaving 10 bases of the junction unmatched. The CDR3 loop is CASSPGGETAYNEQFF. CDR3 nucleotide sequence: TGCGCCAGCAGCCCTGGGGGGGAGACCGCGTACAATGAGCAGTTCTTC.

J is TRBJ2-5 and V is TRBV4-3; 12 bases are a match to TRBD2. The J segment lost 5 bases and the V segment lost 3 bases, leaving 4 bases of the junction unmatched. The CDR3 length is 15 residues. Germline V gene sequence: CDR1 LGHNA, CDR2 YSLEER. DNA of the CDR3: TGCGCCAGCAGCCACCGGACTAGCGGGATTGAGACCCAGTACTTC. Translating it yields CASSHRTSGIETQYF.

The chain recombines TRBV11-1 with TRBJ1-4; D may be TRBD1 (6 bases). CDR1 and CDR2 (germline): SGHAT, FQDESV (reference sequence). CDR3 size: 17 residues. V was cut by 5 bases and J by 4 bases, with 20 bases left in between. As DNA, the CDR3 is TGTGCCAGCAGCCCACGGACAGCCCCTACGATTAATGAAAAACTGTTTTTT. This sequence encodes CASSPRTAPTINEKLFF.

The rearrangement uses TRBV27 and TRBJ2-1; 10 positions agree with TRBD2. CDR1 MNHEY and CDR2 SMNVEV come from the germline V gene (reference sequence). Trimming cost V 8 bases and J 7 bases; bases outside gene matches: 5. CDR3 length: 13 residues. CDR3 sequence: CASGLAGENEQFF. The CDR3 DNA reads as TGTGCCAGCGGGCTAGCGGGAGAGAATGAGCAGTTCTTC.

V gene TRBV9 combines with J gene TRBJ2-7; 7 bases are a match to TRBD1. The CDR3 runs 14 residues. Germline assignment: CDR1 SGDLS and CDR2 YYNGEE. V shed 3 bases, J shed 0 bases, and the junction held 3 bases outside the gene matches. The CDR3 is CASSAGTVSYEQYF. The CDR3 DNA reads as TGTGCCAGCAGCGCTGGGACAGTCTCCTACGAGCAGTACTTC.